Following are 30 T cell receptor beta chains from one sample sequenced in a study of CD8 T cells in Susac syndrome. cDNA came from roughly 0.47 to 1 ug RNA primed by random hexamers. MiXCR, run by TCRdb on the immunoSEQ multiplex PCR reads, gives a single entry per CDR3 protein. The data show about 110,000 distinct CDR3 sequences, with around 95% seen just once and about 0.1% held by the top ten. Material: CD4+ T cells from PBMCs. These receptors were taken from a human donor in good health.

The rearrangement links TRBV20-1 to TRBJ2-1; weak D call: TRBD1 (6 bases). The germline V gene has CDR1 DFQATT and CDR2 SNEGSKA (reference sequence). The V and J ends lost 5 bases and 2 bases respectively, with 13 bases between them. The CDR3 sequence is 14 residues long. The CDR3 sequence is CSALGGGAYNEQFF. Here the CDR3 DNA reads TGCAGTGCTTTAGGGGGTGGGGCCTACAATGAGCAGTTCTTC.

Worth noting for this clonotype: An end of the junction differs from the germline gene, which may be a read error. CDR3 residues: CASSPGRDRAPLF. For the CDR3, the DNA is TGTGCCAGCTCACCAGGTCGGGACAGGGCGCCCTTATTC. The chain links TRBV18 to TRBJ2-7; 9 bases map to TRBD1. CDR1 and CDR2 from the germline V gene are KGHSH and LQKENI. This CDR3 has 13 residues. Full variable domain (missing parts from reference TRBV18 and TRBJ2-7): NAGVMQNPRHLVRRRGQEARLRCSPMKGHSHVYWYRQLPEEGLKFMVYLQKENIIDESGMPKERFSAEFPKEGPSILRIQQVVRGDSAAYFCASSPGRDRAPLFGPGTRLTVT.

The chain combines TRBV19 with TRBJ1-5; 7 bases fit TRBD1. The V gene end was trimmed by 5 bases and the J gene end by 3 bases; junction bases not matched to a gene: 10. CDR1 and CDR2 from the germline V gene are LNHDA and SQIVND (reference sequence). This CDR3 has 16 residues. The CDR3 reads CASSRIQGRNNQPQHF. The CDR3 DNA reads TGTGCCAGTAGTCGGATACAGGGGCGGAACAATCAGCCCCAGCATTTT.

V gene TRBV10-2 combines with J gene TRBJ2-1; D gene ambiguous. Germline V gene sequence: CDR1 WSHSY, CDR2 SAAADI. The CDR3 contains 15 residues. The germline V and J ends were trimmed by 1 base and 1 base, with 8 bases remaining between them. CDR3 coding DNA: TGCGCCAGCAGTGAGTTAGTCCATTCCTACAATGAGCAGTTCTTC. It yields the protein CASSELVHSYNEQFF.

The chain recombines TRBV19 with TRBJ1-1; D is unresolved. CDR1 is LNHDA, CDR2 SQIVND, per germline (reference sequence). The CDR3 is 15 amino acids. The V end was cut by 1 base, the J end by 1 base, with 10 bases between. CDR3 sequence reads: CASSIGTAGNTEAFF. The CDR3 DNA reads as TGTGCCAGTAGTATAGGAACAGCGGGGAACACTGAAGCTTTCTTT.

The chain combines TRBV3-1 with TRBJ2-5; TRBD2 agrees at 9 bases. Germline V gene data show CDR1 as LGHDT and CDR2 as YNNKEL (reference sequence). The CDR3 spans 14 residues. V was clipped by 8 bases and J by 1 base; unmatched bases: 5. The CDR3 protein is CASGLAGFQETQYF. CDR3 DNA sequence: TGTGCCAGCGGGCTAGCGGGATTCCAAGAGACCCAGTACTTC.

The chain couples TRBV15 to TRBJ1-3; D not certain. CDR3 size: 12 residues. The germline gives CDR1 LNHNV, CDR2 YYDKDF (reference sequence). V shed 0 bases and J shed 3 bases, with 0 bases lying between them. The CDR3 DNA sequence: TGTGCCACCAGCAGAGATGGAAACACCATATATTTT. Protein sequence: CATSRDGNTIYF.

The chain combines TRBV14 with TRBJ1-1; the D gene is possibly TRBD1 (6 bases). This CDR3 spans 13 amino acids. Trimming removed 4 bases at V and 3 bases at J, with 9 bases between. Germline V gives CDR1 SGHDN, CDR2 FVKESK. CDR3 nucleotide sequence: TGTGCCAGCAGCCTACAGGGTTACACTGAAGCTTTCTTT. Translated, it gives CASSLQGYTEAFF.

V and J are TRBV21-1 and TRBJ2-7. TRBV21-1 corresponds to a pseudogene. CDR3 length: 12 amino acids. This CDR3 reads CASSKGDYEQYF. The CDR3 DNA sequence: TGTGCCAGCAGCAAAGGAGACTACGAGCAGTACTTC.

This chain connects TRBV5-1 to TRBJ2-7, with D perhaps matching TRBD2 (5 bases). The V end lost 1 base, the J end lost 1 base, and 9 bases lay between the germline ends. CDR1 and CDR2 (germline): SGHRS, YFSETQ. The CDR3 sequence is 14 residues long. The CDR3 reads CASSLITGSYEQYF. The CDR3 bases are TGCGCCAGCAGCTTGATAACGGGGTCCTACGAGCAGTACTTC.

The V call is TRBV19, the J call TRBJ2-2; 9 positions agree with TRBD1. The junction had 15 bases not matched to a gene; V was cut back by 3 bases and J by 7 bases. The CDR3 loop spans 18 amino acids. Per the germline V gene, CDR1 is LNHDA and CDR2 is SQIVND (reference sequence). The CDR3 nucleotides read TGTGCCAGTAGTATCCGGGACAGGGTTGGAAGTCCGAGCGGGGAGCTGTTTTTT. Translation: CASSIRDRVGSPSGELFF.

This clonotype was found once. The chain couples TRBV7-2 to TRBJ2-3; D possibly corresponds to TRBD1 (5 bases). Germline V lookup: CDR1 SGHTA, CDR2 FQGNSA. The CDR3 length is 16 residues. Deletions cut 1 base from V and 6 bases from J, with 17 bases between. CDR3 loop: CASSLVWQGRRDTQYF. CDR3 in DNA: TGTGCCAGCAGCTTAGTCTGGCAGGGTCGACGGGATACGCAGTATTTT.

The chain links TRBV15 to TRBJ2-7; D is perhaps TRBD2 (5 bases). Germline assignment: CDR1 LNHNV and CDR2 YYDKDF (reference sequence). The CDR3 is made up of 15 amino acids. The V gene lost 0 bases and the J gene lost 4 bases, with 13 bases spanning the gap. Written as DNA, the CDR3 is TGTGCCACCAGCAGAGATAGTTTGGGGAGTTACGAGCAGTACTTC. This codes for CATSRDSLGSYEQYF.

This chain links TRBV6-6 with TRBJ2-3, with D possibly TRBD1 on 6 matching bases. Germline CDR1 reads MNHNY; CDR2 reads SVGAGI (reference sequence). V gave up 4 bases and J gave up 5 bases, with 13 bases separating them. This CDR3 has 14 residues. CDR3 loop: CASSSTGRGDTQYF. The CDR3 region has the DNA TGTGCCAGCAGTTCTACAGGGAGAGGAGATACGCAGTATTTT.

This clonotype has a single count. The V gene is TRBV7-2, the J gene TRBJ2-5; no clear D gene. CDR3 length: 14 amino acids. Germline V CDR1 and CDR2: SGHTA, FQGNSA. Trimming stripped 0 bases from V and 4 bases from J, with 9 bases between. This CDR3 is CASSLAGFRETQYF. CDR3 in DNA: TGTGCCAGCAGCTTAGCGGGGTTCCGAGAGACCCAGTACTTC.

This clonotype was picked up one time. This sequence joins TRBV28 and TRBJ1-2, with D uncertain. This CDR3 has 15 amino acids. Germline loops: CDR1 MDHEN, CDR2 SYDVKM. Trimming left V 4 bases short and J 4 bases short, with 16 bases between. The CDR3 region has the DNA TGTGCCAGCAGTTCAGGTCCAGGTTCAGGCTATGGCTACACCTTC. It codes for CASSSGPGSGYGYTF.

The V gene is TRBV19, the J gene TRBJ2-2; D unresolved. The CDR3 is 14 amino acids. The V end was cut by 3 bases, the J end by 1 base, with 6 bases between. CDR1 is LNHDA and CDR2 is SQIVND in the germline V gene (reference sequence). The CDR3 DNA reads TGTGCCAGTAGTATCCGCCAGAACACCGGGGAGCTGTTTTTT. It is translated as CASSIRQNTGELFF.

The CDR3 spells CASSREKLFF. Written as DNA, the CDR3 is TGTGCCAGCAGTCGGGAGAAACTGTTTTTT. The chain employs TRBV2 and TRBJ1-4; D is ambiguous. V lost 5 bases and J 11 bases, leaving 6 bases between the germline ends. The germline CDR1 and CDR2 sequences are SNHLY and FYNNEI. CDR3 size: 10 residues.

The V call is TRBV3-1, the J call TRBJ1-5, with no clear D. Germline V lookup: CDR1 LGHDT, CDR2 YNNKEL (reference sequence). The CDR3 loop spans 15 amino acids. V lost 4 bases and J lost 4, with 14 bases in between. Here the CDR3 reads CASSPRISVNQPQHF. The CDR3 bases are TGTGCCAGCAGCCCGCGAATTAGCGTAAATCAGCCCCAGCATTTT.

The rearrangement uses TRBV5-1 and TRBJ2-6; D is possibly TRBD2 (7 bases). This CDR3 has 17 amino acids. Trimming removed 4 bases from V and 0 bases from J, with 14 bases in between. The germline V gene has CDR1 SGHRS and CDR2 YFSETQ. The CDR3: CASSKGGSYSGANVLTF. The CDR3 region has the DNA TGCGCCAGCAGCAAGGGGGGGTCCTACTCTGGGGCCAACGTCCTGACTTTC.

The rearrangement uses TRBV6-2 or TRBV6-3 and TRBJ2-7; D gene ambiguous. Trimming left V 6 bases short and J 6 bases short, with 12 bases between. This CDR3 is 12 amino acids long. The germline V gene has CDR1 MNHEY and CDR2 SVGEGT. This CDR3 reads CASRTGWGEQYF. The CDR3 DNA is TGTGCCAGCAGAACGGGCTGGGGCGAGCAGTACTTC.

This clonotype has only one observation. The chain joins TRBV3-1 to TRBJ2-7; no clear D. Germline assignment: CDR1 LGHDT and CDR2 YNNKEL (reference sequence). V shed 4 bases and J shed 11 bases, with 18 bases lying between them. The CDR3 totals 13 residues. The CDR3 region is CASSLGLTGTEYF. In DNA, the CDR3 is TGTGCCAGCAGCCTTGGATTGACGGGTACGGAGTACTTC.

Only one count was recorded for this clonotype. This chain uses TRBV7-2 with TRBJ2-3; 13 bases map to TRBD2. The germline gives CDR1 SGHTA, CDR2 FQGNSA. The CDR3 is 17 amino acids. The junction had 5 bases not matched to a gene; V was cut back by 5 bases and J by 0 bases. CDR3 in amino acids: CASSRPGLAGSTDTQYF. Written as DNA, the CDR3 is TGTGCCAGCAGCCGCCCGGGACTAGCGGGGAGCACAGATACGCAGTATTTT. Full variable domain (remainder filled in from reference TRBV7-2 and TRBJ2-3): GAGVSQSPSNKVTEKGKDVELRCDPISGHTALYWYRQSLGQGLEFLIYFQGNSAPDKSGLPSDRFSAERTGGSVSTLTIQRTQQEDSAVYLCASSRPGLAGSTDTQYFGPGTRLTVL.

CDR3 loop: CASSQADRGSYEQYF. The CDR3 nucleotides are TGTGCCAGCAGCCAAGCGGACCGGGGCTCCTACGAGCAGTACTTC. The V call is TRBV3-1, the J call TRBJ2-7, with a weak D call TRBD2 (5 bases). The V end was cut by 1 base, the J end by 0 bases, with 10 bases between. Germline V gives CDR1 LGHDT, CDR2 YNNKEL (reference sequence). CDR3 length: 15 amino acids.

This chain uses TRBV5-1 with TRBJ2-3, with 10 bases aligning to TRBD1. The CDR3 extends over 17 amino acids. Germline V lookup: CDR1 SGHRS, CDR2 YFSETQ. The trim removed 6 bases at V and 4 bases at J, leaving 14 bases unmatched. The DNA of the CDR3 is TGCGCCAGCATCCAATCATCCGGGACAGGGGTGGCAGATACGCAGTATTTT. It codes for CASIQSSGTGVADTQYF.

This sequence joins TRBV25-1 and TRBJ2-1, with TRBD2 matching over 7 bases. Trimming cost V 2 bases and J 5 bases; bases outside gene matches: 6. Per germline, CDR1 MGHDK and CDR2 SYGVNS. The CDR3 has 15 amino acids. This chain's CDR3 is CASSEPGRGNNEQFF. CDR3 DNA sequence: TGTGCCAGCAGTGAACCAGGGAGGGGAAACAATGAGCAGTTCTTC.

This sequence joins TRBV20-1 and TRBJ2-5, with TRBD1 matching over 7 bases. This CDR3 is 13 amino acids long. The V gene end was trimmed by 5 bases and the J gene end by 5 bases; junction bases not matched to a gene: 8. The germline V gene has CDR1 DFQATT and CDR2 SNEGSKA (reference sequence). The CDR3 region is CSAPRQGLETQYF. The CDR3 nucleotides read TGCAGTGCTCCCCGACAGGGTCTGGAGACCCAGTACTTC.

The chain employs TRBV18 and TRBJ2-7; possible D gene TRBD1, 6 bases. Germline V gene lookup returns CDR1 KGHSH and CDR2 LQKENI. V was trimmed by 4 bases and J by 5 bases, leaving 9 bases between them. The CDR3 sequence is 12 residues long. CDR3 DNA sequence: TGTGCCAGCTCACTCAACAGGGACGAGCAGTACTTC. As protein: CASSLNRDEQYF.

The chain combines TRBV7-9 with TRBJ1-2; D unresolved. Germline V gene sequence: CDR1 SEHNR, CDR2 FQNEAQ (reference sequence). Trimming took off 1 base at V and 7 bases at J, with 16 bases between the two ends. This CDR3 spans 15 amino acids. In nucleotides, the CDR3 is TGTGCCAGCAGCTTAGGGACGGAGCTTCAAGGTGGCTACACCTTC. Residues: CASSLGTELQGGYTF.

This clonotype came up once. The CDR3 DNA reads as TGCGCCAGCAGCCAAGACCTCTTTTCGACCCAGTACTTC. Translation: CASSQDLFSTQYF. The J gene is TRBJ2-5, the V gene TRBV4-3; D remains unclear. Germline V lookup: CDR1 LGHNA, CDR2 YSLEER. With 0 bases removed from V and 7 bases from J, the gap between germline ends came to 9 bases. The CDR3 consists of 13 residues.